Listed below are T cell receptor beta chains from one sample, sequenced in a study of blood T cell repertoires in COVID-19. TCRdb keeps only in-frame clones here, not all; method: immunoSEQ multiplex PCR. In the table there are some 140,000 clones, 70% to 80% of which are singletons. The material sequenced was peripheral blood. The receptors stem from a woman in her 70s with COVID-19, enrolled during active disease. Both conserved end residues are part of each CDR3. D genes are given only for firm matches. Where a row states a size, it is once, few, many or the class of an expanded clone; other rows omit it.

D gene: .; J gene: TRBJ2-5; clone size: .; V gene: TRBV18; CDR3 protein: CASSVLTGSGETQYF; CDR3 DNA: TGTGCCAGCTCAGTTCTTACAGGGTCAGGAGAGACCCAGTACTTC
D gene: .; J gene: TRBJ1-5; clone size: .; V gene: TRBV7-8; CDR3 protein: CASSSRDSNQPQHF; CDR3 DNA: TGTGCCAGCAGCTCGAGGGATAGCAATCAGCCCCAGCATTTT
D gene: .; J gene: TRBJ1-2; clone size: .; V gene: TRBV27; CDR3 protein: CASSTSGTPNYGYTF; CDR3 DNA: TGTGCCAGCAGTACCTCCGGGACACCCAACTATGGCTACACCTTC
D gene: TRBD1; J gene: TRBJ1-2; clone size: .; V gene: TRBV5-1; CDR3 protein: CASSAGQGYGYTF; CDR3 DNA: TGCGCCAGCAGCGCGGGACAGGGTTATGGCTACACCTTC
D gene: TRBD1; J gene: TRBJ1-2; clone size: .; V gene: TRBV6-1; CDR3 protein: CASSEVGQRNYGYTF; CDR3 DNA: TGTGCCAGCAGTGAAGTGGGACAGAGAAACTATGGCTACACCTTC
D gene: .; J gene: TRBJ1-2; clone size: .; V gene: TRBV24-1; CDR3 protein: CAPARTAPIHRYTF; CDR3 DNA: TGTGCCCCCGCCCGGACAGCTCCTATCCATCGCTACACCTTC
D gene: .; J gene: TRBJ1-1; clone size: once; V gene: TRBV30; CDR3 protein: CAWRRTENTEAFF; CDR3 DNA: TGTGCCTGGAGACGGACAGAGAACACTGAAGCTTTCTTT
D gene: TRBD2; J gene: TRBJ2-1; clone size: .; V gene: TRBV7-2; CDR3 protein: CASRRSSGGAAYNEQFF; CDR3 DNA: TGTGCCAGCAGACGATCCTCGGGGGGGGCGGCCTACAATGAGCAGTTCTTC
D gene: .; J gene: TRBJ1-1; clone size: .; V gene: TRBV6-2/TRBV6-3; CDR3 protein: CASSSTPLRVATEAFF; CDR3 DNA: TGTGCCAGCAGTTCGACCCCCCTCCGGGTCGCTACTGAAGCTTTCTTT
D gene: TRBD1; J gene: TRBJ1-2; clone size: .; V gene: TRBV6-5; CDR3 protein: CASSYGDSGGYTF; CDR3 DNA: TGTGCCAGCAGTTATGGGGACAGTGGCGGCTACACCTTC
D gene: .; J gene: TRBJ1-1; clone size: .; V gene: TRBV3-1/TRBV3-2; CDR3 protein: CASSQDNREAFF; CDR3 DNA: TGTGCCAGCAGCCAAGACAACCGGGAAGCTTTCTTT
D gene: TRBD1; J gene: TRBJ2-3; clone size: .; V gene: TRBV29-1; CDR3 protein: CSAGTGGVDTQYF; CDR3 DNA: TGCAGCGCCGGGACAGGGGGAGTAGATACGCAGTATTTT
D gene: TRBD1; J gene: TRBJ1-1; clone size: .; V gene: TRBV3-1/TRBV3-2; CDR3 protein: CASRRQGRNTEAFF; CDR3 DNA: TGTGCCAGCAGAAGACAGGGAAGGAACACTGAAGCTTTCTTT
D gene: .; J gene: TRBJ1-5; clone size: once; V gene: TRBV19; CDR3 protein: CASRMGGPQHF; CDR3 DNA: TGTGCCAGTAGGATGGGGGGGCCCCAGCATTTT
D gene: TRBD2; J gene: TRBJ2-1; clone size: .; V gene: TRBV7-9; CDR3 protein: CASSLSSGGAYNEQFF; CDR3 DNA: TGTGCCAGCAGCTTAAGCTCCGGGGGGGCCTACAATGAGCAGTTCTTC